A selection of T cell receptor beta chains follows, all from one sample in a study of T cell repertoires in cytomegalovirus infection. Antigen specificity for these receptors is unknown. Using its own MiXCR run on the reads, TCRdb lists one record per CDR3 protein. The sample has about 400,000 distinct CDR3 sequences, 34% seen once. The source was cultured PBMCs, collected from culture after CMV antigen stimulation. Receptors originate from a human donor in good health (CMV status not recorded). Some clones in this sample may be carry-over from other donors' samples. Both conserved end residues are part of each CDR3. Fields, in order: V gene, CDR3 length, clone size, J gene, D gene, CDR3 DNA, CDR3 protein. A D gene is named only where the DNA matches it firmly. Rows give clone size only sometimes, using once, few, many, or a class for an expanded clone.

TRBV27	14	NA	TRBJ1-2	NA	TGTGCCAGCAGACCGGGGCAGGCTCCCTATGGCTACACCTTC	CASRPGQAPYGYTF
TRBV7-3	16	few	TRBJ1-5	NA	TGTGCCAGCAGCCGACCCACAGGGTATAGCAATCAGCCCCAGCATTTT	CASSRPTGYSNQPQHF
TRBV10-3	15	once	TRBJ2-1	TRBD2	TGTGCCATCAGTCTGGGGACTAGCGGGGGCAATGAGCAGTTCTTC	CAISLGTSGGNEQFF
TRBV20-1	17	NA	TRBJ2-7	NA	TGCAGTGCTAGAGAGTTACCCCAGGGTTTAGTGGTCTACGAGCAGTACTTC	CSARELPQGLVVYEQYF
TRBV29-1	15	NA	TRBJ2-7	TRBD2	TGCAGCGTGGGGGGGGAGATTTCGGGGGTTGGCGAGCAGTACTTC	CSVGGEISGVGEQYF
TRBV29-1	16	few	TRBJ1-2	TRBD1	TGCAGCGTTGAAGATCCCAACAGGGGGCCGGGCTATGGCTACACCTTC	CSVEDPNRGPGYGYTF
TRBV6-6	14	NA	TRBJ2-1	TRBD2	TGTGCCAGCAGGGTCTTCAGCATAGCGGGAATAGAGTTCTTC	CASRVFSIAGIEFF
TRBV12-3/TRBV12-4	13	NA	TRBJ2-1	NA	TGTGCCAGCAGTTTAATCCGGGCGGAAGAGCAGTTCTTC	CASSLIRAEEQFF
TRBV20-1	16	few	TRBJ2-1	NA	TGCAGTGCCACCGGGAAGGCACCCCTTTCCTACAATGAGCAGTTCTTC	CSATGKAPLSYNEQFF
TRBV19	17	many	TRBJ2-4	TRBD2	TGTGCCAGTAGTTCCCCGTCGGGGACTAGCGCCAAAAACATTCAGTACTTC	CASSSPSGTSAKNIQYF
TRBV12-3/TRBV12-4	13	few	TRBJ1-5	NA	TGTGCCAGCAGTCCAAATTTAGGTCAGCCCCAGCATTTT	CASSPNLGQPQHF
TRBV27	14	NA	TRBJ2-7	NA	TGTGCCAGCAGTTTGTTCGGGACCTCCTACGAGCAGTACTTC	CASSLFGTSYEQYF
TRBV7-2	14	NA	TRBJ2-3	NA	TGTGCCAGCAGCTCGCGACTAAGGGCAGATACGCAGTATTTT	CASSSRLRADTQYF
TRBV20-1	14	many	TRBJ1-6	NA	TGCAGTGCTAGAGGGTGGCAGTACAATTCACCCCTCCACTTT	CSARGWQYNSPLHF
TRBV5-4	15	NA	TRBJ2-2	NA	TGTGCCAGCGGCTGGGAGAGGGTGAACACCGGGGAGCTGTTTTTT	CASGWERVNTGELFF
TRBV7-6	16	many	TRBJ2-2	NA	TGTGCCAGCAGCCTCTTTGGCGGGGCGAACACCGGGGAGCTGTTTTTT	CASSLFGGANTGELFF
TRBV18	14	NA	TRBJ2-7	TRBD1	TGTGCCAGCTCACCGGGACAGGGGAATGGGGAGCAGTACTTC	CASSPGQGNGEQYF
TRBV7-3	14	NA	TRBJ1-1	NA	TGTGCCAGCTCCCGGATGGAGACGAGCACTGAAGCTTTCTTT	CASSRMETSTEAFF
TRBV7-2	18	few	TRBJ2-3	NA	TGTGCCAGCAGCTTAAGGGGGGCGGCGGGCGCGTCCGTAAATACGCAGTATTTT	CASSLRGAAGASVNTQYF
TRBV7-9	16	NA	TRBJ2-1	NA	TGTGCCAGCAGCTTAGCGGCAGCGGAGCCCTACAATGAGCAGTTCTTC	CASSLAAAEPYNEQFF
TRBV4-1	18	NA	TRBJ1-3	TRBD1	TGCGCCAGCAGCCAAGCCGGGACAGTGGCCCTATCTGGAAACACCATATATTTT	CASSQAGTVALSGNTIYF